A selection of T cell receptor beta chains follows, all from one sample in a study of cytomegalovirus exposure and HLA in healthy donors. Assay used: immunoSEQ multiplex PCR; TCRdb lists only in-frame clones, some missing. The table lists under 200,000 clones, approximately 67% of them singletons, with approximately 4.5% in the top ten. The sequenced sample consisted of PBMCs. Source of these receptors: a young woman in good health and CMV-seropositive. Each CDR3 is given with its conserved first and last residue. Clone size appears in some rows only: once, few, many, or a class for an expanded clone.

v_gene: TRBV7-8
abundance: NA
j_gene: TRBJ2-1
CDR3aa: CASSPWTSGGLNEQFF

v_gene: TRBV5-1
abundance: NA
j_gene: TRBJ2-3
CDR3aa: CASSFGTGVADTQYF

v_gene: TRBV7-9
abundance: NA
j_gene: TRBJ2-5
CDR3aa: CASSFPSQETQYF

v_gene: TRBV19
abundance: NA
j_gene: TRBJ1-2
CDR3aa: CAVPQGGQGYGYTF

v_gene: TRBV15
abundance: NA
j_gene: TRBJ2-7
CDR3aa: CATSRVGGGLWEQYF

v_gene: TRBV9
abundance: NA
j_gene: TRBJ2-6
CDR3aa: CASSDRISGANVLTF

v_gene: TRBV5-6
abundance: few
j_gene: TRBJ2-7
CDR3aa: CASSLVGARRTYEQYF

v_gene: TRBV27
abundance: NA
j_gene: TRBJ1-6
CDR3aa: CASSPGTGGNSPLHF

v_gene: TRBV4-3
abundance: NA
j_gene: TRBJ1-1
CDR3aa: CASSQSTGVNTEAFF

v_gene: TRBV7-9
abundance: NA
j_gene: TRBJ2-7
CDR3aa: CASSLAVTWEQYF

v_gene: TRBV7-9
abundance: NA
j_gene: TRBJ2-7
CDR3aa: CASSLVLLSRYPPEGEQYF

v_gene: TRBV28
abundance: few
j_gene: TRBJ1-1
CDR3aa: CASSPYRPRPGLVMNTEAFF

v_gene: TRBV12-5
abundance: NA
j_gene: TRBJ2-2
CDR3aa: CASGLLGRGNTGELFF

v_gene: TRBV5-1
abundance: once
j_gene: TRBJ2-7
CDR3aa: CASSLGHLSYEQYF

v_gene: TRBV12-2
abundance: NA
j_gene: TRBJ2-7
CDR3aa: CASRQDRGNYEQYF

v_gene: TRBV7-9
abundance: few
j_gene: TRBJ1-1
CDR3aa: CASSLTVMNTEAFF

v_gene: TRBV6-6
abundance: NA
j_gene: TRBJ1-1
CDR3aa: CASSWGQDLEAFF

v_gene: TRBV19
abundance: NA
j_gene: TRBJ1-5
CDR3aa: CASQPVGTISQPQHF

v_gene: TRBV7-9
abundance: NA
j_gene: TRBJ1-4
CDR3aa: CASSLLTGTANTTNEKLFF

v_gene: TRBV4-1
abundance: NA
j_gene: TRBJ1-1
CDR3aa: CASSQTSAQGARGTEAFF

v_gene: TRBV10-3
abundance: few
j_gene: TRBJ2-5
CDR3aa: CALAGEDQETQYF

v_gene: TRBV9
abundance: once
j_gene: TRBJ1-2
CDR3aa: CASSVPGGYTF

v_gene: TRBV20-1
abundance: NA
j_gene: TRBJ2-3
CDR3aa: CSSRAGNTQYF

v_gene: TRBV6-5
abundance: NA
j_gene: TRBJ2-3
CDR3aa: CASSYSTGADTQYF

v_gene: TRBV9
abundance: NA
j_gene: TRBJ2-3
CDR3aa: CASSVEGAGGVTDTQYF

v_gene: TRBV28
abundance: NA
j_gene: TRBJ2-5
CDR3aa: CASTDRGPGETQYF

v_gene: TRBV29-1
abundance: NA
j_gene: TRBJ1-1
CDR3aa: CSVGQGVTEAFF

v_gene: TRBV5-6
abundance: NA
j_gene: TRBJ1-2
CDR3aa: CASSFFGNPDYGYTF

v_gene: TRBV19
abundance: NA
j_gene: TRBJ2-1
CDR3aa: CASTSGVDEQFF

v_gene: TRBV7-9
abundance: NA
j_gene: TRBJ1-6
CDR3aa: CASSLEQLNSPLHF

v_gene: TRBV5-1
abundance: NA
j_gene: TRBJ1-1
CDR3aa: CASSFRTGEATEAFF

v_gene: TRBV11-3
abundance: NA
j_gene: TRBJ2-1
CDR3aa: CASSLAVGLAGVDEQFF

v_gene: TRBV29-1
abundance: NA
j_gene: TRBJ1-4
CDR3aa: CSAWDRVGKLFF

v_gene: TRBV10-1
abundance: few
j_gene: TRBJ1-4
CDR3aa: CASSEKGLLCEKLFF

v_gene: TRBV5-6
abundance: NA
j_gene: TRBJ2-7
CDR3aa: CASSSGTGWGEQYF

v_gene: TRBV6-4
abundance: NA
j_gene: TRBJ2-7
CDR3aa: CASSVGQGSYEQYF

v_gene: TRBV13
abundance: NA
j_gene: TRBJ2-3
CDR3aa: CASSAIAGEGTDTQYF

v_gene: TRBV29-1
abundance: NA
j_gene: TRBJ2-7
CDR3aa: CSVVGRDSYEQYF

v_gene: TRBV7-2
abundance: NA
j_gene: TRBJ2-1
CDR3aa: CASSLQGNEQFF

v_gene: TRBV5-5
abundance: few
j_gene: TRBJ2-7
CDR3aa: CASSLGGGRAYEQYF

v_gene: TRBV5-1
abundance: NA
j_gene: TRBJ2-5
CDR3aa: CASRWGGNRETQYF

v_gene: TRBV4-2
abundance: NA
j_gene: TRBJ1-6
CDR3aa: CASSQPGTGNSPLHF

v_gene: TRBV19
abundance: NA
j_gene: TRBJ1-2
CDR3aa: CASSKTLGQGFDGYTF

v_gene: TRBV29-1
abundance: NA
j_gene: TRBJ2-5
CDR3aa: CSVEVRTSGVQETQYF

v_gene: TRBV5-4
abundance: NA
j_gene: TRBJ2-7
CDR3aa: CASSVEGGGRRLAYEQYF

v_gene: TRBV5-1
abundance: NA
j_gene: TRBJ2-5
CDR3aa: CASSPPRSGAQETQYF

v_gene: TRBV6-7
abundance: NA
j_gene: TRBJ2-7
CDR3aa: CASHSGPCSSSGGQSYEQYF

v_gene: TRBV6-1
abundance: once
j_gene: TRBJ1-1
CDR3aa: CASSESLEMRDEAFF

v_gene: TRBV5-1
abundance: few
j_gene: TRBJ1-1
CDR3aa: CASSLAASRLTEAFF

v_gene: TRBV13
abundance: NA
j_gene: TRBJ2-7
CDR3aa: CASSFGQTYEQYF

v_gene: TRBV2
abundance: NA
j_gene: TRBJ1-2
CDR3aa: CASSGTGGSYGYTF

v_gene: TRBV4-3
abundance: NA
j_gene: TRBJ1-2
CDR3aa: CASSQYPPAREIGPYGYTF

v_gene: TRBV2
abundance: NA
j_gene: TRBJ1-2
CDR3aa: CASSERQASGNTF

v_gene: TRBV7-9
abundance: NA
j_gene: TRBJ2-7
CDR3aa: CASSLGQDGYEQYF

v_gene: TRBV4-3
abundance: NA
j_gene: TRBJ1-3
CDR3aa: CASSQELSSGNTIYF

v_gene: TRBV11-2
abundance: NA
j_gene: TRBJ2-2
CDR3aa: CASSSVRGNTGELFF